Listed here is a single TCR beta chain. The antigen is undetermined. V shed 6 bases, J shed 3 bases, and the junction held 10 bases outside the gene matches. From germline, CDR1 is MNHNS and CDR2 SASEGT. This CDR3 is 15 amino acids long. The PCR had 60 Vbeta and 13 Jbeta primers. Generated by immunoSEQ multiplex PCR, the TCRdb table keeps only in-frame clones and is missing some. The sample holds approximately 220,000 clones, just over 75% seen once. The record originates from a study of cytomegalovirus exposure and HLA in healthy donors. Study-wide results and limits: Sequencing probably produced one cluster of sequence variants that were highly shared. Among donors in an Asian-associated ancestry cluster, a later analysis reportedly found fewer N-insertions than the approximately 670-donor mean. Later, TCR association rates were found to vary by HLA locus, highest for DRB1 and lowest for HLA-C.

This TCR was sampled from a man aged 18 to 29 in good health and CMV-seronegative. This sequence joins TRBV6-1 and TRBJ2-7, with 8 bases matching TRBD1. Source material: PBMCs. CDR3 bases: TGTGCCAGCAGAAACCTCGGGACAGGCGTCTACGAGCAGTACTTC. This codes for CASRNLGTGVYEQYF.